These 10 T cell receptor beta chains were all obtained from the same sample, sequenced in a study of blood T cell repertoires in COVID-19. The method was immunoSEQ multiplex PCR; TCRdb's version includes in-frame clones alone and lacks a portion of them. The sample consists of about 120,000 clones, 90% of them appearing once. The sample was peripheral blood. These receptors all come from a human donor with active COVID-19. The donor label of this sample is uncertain.

This chain links TRBV18 with TRBJ2-5; TRBD2 matches 15 bases. Germline V gene sequence: CDR1 KGHSH, CDR2 LQKENI. The CDR3 is 15 residues long. V was pared by 3 bases and J by 4 bases, with 0 bases of the junction left unmatched. CDR3 residues: CASSPGLAGGETQYF. The CDR3 DNA reads as TGTGCCAGCTCACCGGGACTAGCGGGGGGAGAGACCCAGTACTTC.

In the case of this clone: Other DNA sequences in this sample translate to the same CDR3. The chain has TRBV19 and TRBJ2-5; TRBD2 matches 11 bases. V shed 5 bases, J shed 2 bases, and the junction held 4 bases outside the gene matches. The germline CDR1 and CDR2 sequences are LNHDA and SQIVND (reference sequence). The CDR3 loop spans 15 amino acids. The DNA of the CDR3 is TGTGCCAGTAGTTCCCTAGCGGGGGGTCAAGAGACCCAGTACTTC. As protein: CASSSLAGGQETQYF.

This chain connects TRBV28 to TRBJ2-3, with 7 nucleotides matching TRBD2. This CDR3 is built from 15 residues. Germline CDR1 is MDHEN and CDR2 is SYDVKM. The J segment lost 0 bases and the V segment lost 5 bases, leaving 5 bases of the junction unmatched. CDR3: CASSGAGASTDTQYF. The CDR3 region has the DNA TGTGCCAGCAGTGGTGCGGGAGCTAGCACAGATACGCAGTATTTT.

V is TRBV10-3 and J is TRBJ2-1, with 7 bases aligning to TRBD1. This CDR3 contains 17 residues. V lost 0 bases to trimming and J lost 0 bases; unmatched junction nucleotides: 5. Per the germline V gene, CDR1 is ENHRY and CDR2 is SYGVKD. CDR3 in DNA: TGTGCCATCAGTGAGTCGGACCGGACAGGCTCCTACAATGAGCAGTTCTTC. Its protein product is CAISESDRTGSYNEQFF.

The chain uses TRBV13 and TRBJ2-3, with 8 bases fitting TRBD1. There are 17 residues in the CDR3. J gave up 2 bases and V 2 bases, and 9 bases lay outside the gene matches. CDR1 is PRHDT and CDR2 is FYEKMQ in the germline V gene (reference sequence). The DNA for the CDR3 is TGTGCCAGCAGCTTAAGCCCCCGCAGGGGGCACACAGATACGCAGTATTTT. Translating gives CASSLSPRRGHTDTQYF.

The rearrangement links TRBV7-2 to TRBJ2-2; 11 nucleotides align to TRBD2. The CDR3 has 16 amino acids. Germline CDR1 and CDR2: SGHTA and FQGNSA. Germline trimming cut 8 bases from V and 0 bases from J; bases unmatched to any gene: 5. The chain's CDR3 is CASYLAGGPNTGELFF. DNA of the CDR3: TGTGCCAGCTACCTAGCGGGGGGCCCGAACACCGGGGAGCTGTTTTTT.

The chain couples TRBV10-2 to TRBJ2-3; 9 positions agree with TRBD1. The CDR3 length is 14 residues. V was pared by 8 bases and J by 4 bases, with 7 bases of the junction left unmatched. CDR1 and CDR2 (germline): WSHSY, SAAADI. The CDR3 DNA follows: TGCGCCAGCGATCCGGGACAGGGTCCAGATACGCAGTATTTT. This encodes CASDPGQGPDTQYF.

This sequence joins TRBV18 and TRBJ1-1, with 7 nucleotides matching TRBD1. Germline CDR1 reads KGHSH; CDR2 reads LQKENI. V trimming: 3 bases; J trimming: 3 bases; junction bases outside the gene matches: 13. The CDR3 loop spans 17 amino acids. CDR3 nucleotide sequence: TGTGCCAGCTCACCCACGTCCCACAGGGGCCCCCACACTGAAGCTTTCTTT. It yields the protein CASSPTSHRGPHTEAFF.

This clone was seen just once. V gene TRBV11-2 combines with J gene TRBJ2-2; 8 bases line up with TRBD1. The V gene's germline CDR1 is SGHAT and CDR2 FQNNGV. The CDR3 spans 16 residues. Germline trimming cut 5 bases from V and 7 bases from J; bases unmatched to any gene: 12. CDR3 protein: CASSIQQGGEFGELFF. CDR3 bases: TGTGCCAGCAGCATACAACAGGGGGGAGAGTTCGGGGAGCTGTTTTTT.

This rearrangement joins TRBV5-4 to TRBJ1-1; 7 bases are shared with TRBD1. The ends lost 4 bases at V and 9 bases at J; junction bases unmatched: 9. The length of the CDR3 is 13 residues. Germline V gene data show CDR1 as SGHNT and CDR2 as YYREEE (reference sequence). The CDR3 loop reads CASSGTETAKAFF. DNA for the CDR3: TGTGCCAGCAGCGGGACAGAGACGGCGAAAGCTTTCTTT.